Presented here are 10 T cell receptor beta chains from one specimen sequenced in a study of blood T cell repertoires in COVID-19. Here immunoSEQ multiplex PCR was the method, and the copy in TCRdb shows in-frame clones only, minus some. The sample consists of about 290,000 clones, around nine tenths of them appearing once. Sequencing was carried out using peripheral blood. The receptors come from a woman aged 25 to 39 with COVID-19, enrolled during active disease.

The CDR3 loop reads CASSLGQGMNTEAFF. The DNA of the CDR3 is TGTGCCAGCTCACTCGGGCAGGGGATGAACACTGAAGCTTTCTTT. The chain has TRBV18 and TRBJ1-1; D possibly corresponds to TRBD1 (6 bases). The V and J ends lost 4 bases and 0 bases respectively, with 12 bases between them. This CDR3 contains 15 residues. Looked up from germline, CDR1 is KGHSH and CDR2 is LQKENI.

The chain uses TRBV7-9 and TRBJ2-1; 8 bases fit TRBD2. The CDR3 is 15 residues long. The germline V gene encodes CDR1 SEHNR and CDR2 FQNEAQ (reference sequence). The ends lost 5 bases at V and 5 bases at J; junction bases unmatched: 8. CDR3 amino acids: CASSHGGAVNNEQFF. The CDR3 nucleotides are TGTGCCAGCAGCCACGGGGGGGCGGTAAACAATGAGCAGTTCTTC.

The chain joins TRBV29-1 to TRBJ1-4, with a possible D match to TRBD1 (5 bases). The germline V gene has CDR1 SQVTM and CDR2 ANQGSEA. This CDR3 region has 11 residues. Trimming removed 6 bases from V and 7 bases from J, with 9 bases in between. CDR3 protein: CSVGHSEKLFF. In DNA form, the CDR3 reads TGCAGCGTCGGACACAGTGAAAAACTGTTTTTT.

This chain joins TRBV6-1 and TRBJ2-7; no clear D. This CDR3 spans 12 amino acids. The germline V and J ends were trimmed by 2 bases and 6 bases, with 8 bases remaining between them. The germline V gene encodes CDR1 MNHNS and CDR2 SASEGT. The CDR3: CASSELSAEQYF. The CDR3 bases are TGTGCCAGCAGTGAACTCAGCGCCGAGCAGTACTTC.

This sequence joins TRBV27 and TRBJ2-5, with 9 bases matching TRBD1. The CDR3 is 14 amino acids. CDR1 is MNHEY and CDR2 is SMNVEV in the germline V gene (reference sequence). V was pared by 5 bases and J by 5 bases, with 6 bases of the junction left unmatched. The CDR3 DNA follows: TGTGCCAGCAGTCCCGGGACAGGGAGGGAGACCCAGTACTTC. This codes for CASSPGTGRETQYF.

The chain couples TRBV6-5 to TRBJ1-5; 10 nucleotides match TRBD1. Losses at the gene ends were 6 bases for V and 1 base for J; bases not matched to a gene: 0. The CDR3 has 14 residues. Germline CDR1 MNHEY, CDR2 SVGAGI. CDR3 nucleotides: TGTGCCAGCAGGGGACAGGGGAGCAATCAGCCCCAGCATTTT. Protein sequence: CASRGQGSNQPQHF.

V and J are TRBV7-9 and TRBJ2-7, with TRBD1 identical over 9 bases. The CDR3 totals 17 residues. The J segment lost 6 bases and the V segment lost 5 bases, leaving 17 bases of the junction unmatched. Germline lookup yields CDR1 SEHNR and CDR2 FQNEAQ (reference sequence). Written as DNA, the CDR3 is TGTGCCAGCAGCCCACCGTCCCGGACAGGGGTGTTCGGCGAGCAGTACTTC. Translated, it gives CASSPPSRTGVFGEQYF.

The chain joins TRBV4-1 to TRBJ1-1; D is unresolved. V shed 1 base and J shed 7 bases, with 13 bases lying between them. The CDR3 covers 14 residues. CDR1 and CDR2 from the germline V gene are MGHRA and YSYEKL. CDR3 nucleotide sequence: TGCGCCAGCAGCCAAGGCCCCGCTCTATTTGAAGCTTTCTTT. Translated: CASSQGPALFEAFF.

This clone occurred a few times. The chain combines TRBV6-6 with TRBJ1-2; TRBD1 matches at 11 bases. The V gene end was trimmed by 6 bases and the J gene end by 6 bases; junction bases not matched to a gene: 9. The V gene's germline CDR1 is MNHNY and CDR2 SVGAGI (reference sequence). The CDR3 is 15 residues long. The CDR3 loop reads CASRRDRGMKNGYTF. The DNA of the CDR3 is TGTGCCAGCAGGCGGGACAGGGGGATGAAGAATGGCTACACCTTC.

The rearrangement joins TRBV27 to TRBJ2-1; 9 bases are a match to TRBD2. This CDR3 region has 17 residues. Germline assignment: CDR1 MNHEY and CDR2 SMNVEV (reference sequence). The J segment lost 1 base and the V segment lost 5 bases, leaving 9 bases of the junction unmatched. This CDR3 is CASSTTAGGKSYNEQFF. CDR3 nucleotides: TGTGCCAGCAGTACCACTGCGGGGGGGAAGTCCTACAATGAGCAGTTCTTC.